The 25 T cell receptor beta chains listed next were all sequenced from one sample in a study of T cells in Graves' hyperthyroidism and ophthalmopathy. RNA transcripts gave rise to amplified TCR beta CDR3 regions. HTBI primers drove first-round RT-PCR of the TCR CDR3. TCRdb fed the multiplex PCR reads into MiXCR, producing one record per CDR3 protein. The sample contains roughly 290,000 distinct CDR3 sequences, roughly 15% of which appear only once. The sequencing input was blood. These receptors came from a middle-aged woman with Graves' hyperthyroidism.

The chain recombines TRBV6-1 with TRBJ1-4; D gene unclear. CDR3 length: 12 residues. CDR1 and CDR2 from the germline V gene are MNHNS and SASEGT. V lost 6 bases, J lost 8 bases, and 10 bases lay in between. The CDR3 nucleotides read TGTGCCAGCAGGGTCGGAGGCGAAAAACTGTTTTTT. This sequence encodes CASRVGGEKLFF.

CDR3 sequence (DNA): TGTGCCAGCAGCCGAACACCTCTAGGAGTTTTTTCGGCCCAGTACTTC. As protein: CASSRTPLGVFSAQYF. The rearrangement joins TRBV14 to TRBJ2-5; no clear D. Trimming shortened V by 4 bases and J by 9 bases, and 24 bases separated the two germline ends. CDR3 length: 16 amino acids. The V gene's germline CDR1 is SGHDN and CDR2 FVKESK.

There are many counts of this clonotype. The V and J genes are TRBV12-3 or TRBV12-4 and TRBJ1-2; no clear D gene. The CDR3 length is 15 residues. Trimming removed 3 bases at V and 5 bases at J, with 16 bases between. The CDR3 DNA reads TGTGCCAGCAGTTTTGGGGAGGGTGGCGGGTATGGCTACACCTTC. Amino acid sequence: CASSFGEGGGYGYTF.

The chain combines TRBV5-4 with TRBJ2-7, with 9 bases fitting TRBD2. This CDR3 contains 15 residues. CDR1 and CDR2 (germline): SGHNT, YYREEE (reference sequence). Unmatched junction bases numbered 6, after V lost 3 bases and J lost 2 bases. The CDR3 DNA follows: TGTGCCAGCAGCTCTATGAGCGGGGGGACCTACGAGCAGTACTTC. Translated, it gives CASSSMSGGTYEQYF.

This clonotype occurred many times. This rearrangement joins TRBV6-1 to TRBJ2-2; 8 bases are a match to TRBD2. J was trimmed by 1 base and V by 2 bases; bases with no gene match: 3. The germline gives CDR1 MNHNS, CDR2 SASEGT. The CDR3 totals 16 residues. DNA for the CDR3: TGTGCCAGCAGTGAATTCGCGGGAGGGAACACCGGGGAGCTGTTTTTT. Translation: CASSEFAGGNTGELFF.

This clonotype was seen many times. V and J are TRBV12-3 or TRBV12-4 and TRBJ2-4, with D possibly being TRBD2 (5 bases). The CDR3 sequence is 14 residues long. Trimming cost V 6 bases and J 9 bases, with 18 bases left between them. The CDR3 DNA reads TGTGCCAGCAGCTATGGCCGGGAAGCTGGCATTCAGTACTTC. Its translation: CASSYGREAGIQYF.

This clonotype was seen many times. The chain uses TRBV12-3 or TRBV12-4 and TRBJ2-2; D gene ambiguous. Trimming stripped 3 bases from V and 3 bases from J, with 8 bases between. CDR3 length equals 14 residues. This CDR3 reads CASSLNGYTGELFF. CDR3 DNA sequence: TGTGCCAGCAGTTTGAACGGGTACACCGGGGAGCTGTTTTTT.

This clonotype was seen many times. The chain uses TRBV7-2 and TRBJ2-2; TRBD1 or TRBD2 may be the D gene (6 bases each). This CDR3 region has 17 residues. V lost 3 bases and J lost 4, with 18 bases in between. The germline V gene encodes CDR1 SGHTA and CDR2 FQGNSA. CDR3 in amino acids: CASSLDSRLASTGELFF. The CDR3 bases are TGTGCCAGCAGCTTGGACAGTAGGCTAGCGAGCACCGGGGAGCTGTTTTTT. Together with reference TRBV7-2 and TRBJ2-2, the CDR3 gives the full variable domain: GAGVSQSPSNKVTEKGKDVELRCDPISGHTALYWYRQSLGQGLEFLIYFQGNSAPDKSGLPSDRFSAERTGGSVSTLTIQRTQQEDSAVYLCASSLDSRLASTGELFFGEGSRLTVL.

This clonotype appeared many times. The chain employs TRBV20-1 and TRBJ1-2, with 8 bases identical to TRBD1. Trimming cost V 3 bases and J 3 bases; bases outside gene matches: 6. The CDR3 totals 14 residues. Per germline, CDR1 DFQATT and CDR2 SNEGSKA (reference sequence). The CDR3: CSASPTGGDYGYTF. For the CDR3, the DNA is TGCAGTGCTAGCCCCACAGGGGGAGACTATGGCTACACCTTC.

This clonotype was observed at least ten times. V is TRBV3-1 and J is TRBJ2-5, with D perhaps TRBD1 (5 bases). The CDR3 runs to 13 residues. The V end was cut by 4 bases, the J end by 1 base, with 7 bases between. The germline V gene has CDR1 LGHDT and CDR2 YNNKEL (reference sequence). The CDR3 is CASSRGPQETQYF. The CDR3 DNA sequence: TGTGCCAGCAGCCGGGGCCCCCAAGAGACCCAGTACTTC.

This clonotype has a count of ten or more. The chain recombines TRBV20-1 with TRBJ1-2; D call uncertain. The CDR3 loop spans 12 amino acids. Germline lookup yields CDR1 DFQATT and CDR2 SNEGSKA (reference sequence). Trimming took off 2 bases at V and 4 bases at J, with 8 bases between the two ends. The chain's CDR3 is CSARPTPYGYTF. The CDR3 DNA reads as TGCAGTGCTAGACCCACCCCCTATGGCTACACCTTC.

This clonotype was seen ten or more times. This chain joins TRBV6-1 and TRBJ1-1; the D gene is possibly TRBD1 (6 bases). The germline V gene encodes CDR1 MNHNS and CDR2 SASEGT. This CDR3 comprises 16 residues. V was pared by 2 bases and J by 4 bases, with 17 bases between. CDR3 DNA sequence: TGTGCCAGCAGTGAAAGGGGAGCAGGGGACGGCACTGAAGCTTTCTTT. Protein product: CASSERGAGDGTEAFF.

This clonotype was seen many times. CDR3 region: CASSLAAGAGEKLFF. The CDR3 DNA follows: TGTGCCAGCAGCTTAGCCGCAGGGGCGGGCGAAAAACTGTTTTTT. The J gene is TRBJ1-4, the V gene TRBV7-9; TRBD1 might be the D (6 bases). From germline, CDR1 is SEHNR and CDR2 FQNEAQ (reference sequence). V lost 0 bases and J lost 8, with 13 bases in between. The CDR3 sequence is 15 residues long.

This clonotype showed up many times. The chain employs TRBV13 and TRBJ2-7; TRBD2 agrees at 10 bases. Looked up from germline, CDR1 is PRHDT and CDR2 is FYEKMQ (reference sequence). The CDR3 covers 14 residues. V lost 4 bases to trimming and J lost 3 bases; unmatched junction nucleotides: 3. The CDR3 DNA is TGTGCCAGCAGCTCGTCTAGCGGGGGCTACGAGCAGTACTTC. Its protein is CASSSSSGGYEQYF.

This clonotype was counted only a few times. J is TRBJ1-5 and V is TRBV19; 7 bases match TRBD1. The V gene end was trimmed by 6 bases and the J gene end by 3 bases; junction bases not matched to a gene: 5. Germline-derived CDR1 and CDR2 are LNHDA and SQIVND (reference sequence). This CDR3 is 14 amino acids long. The CDR3 coding sequence is TGTGCCAGTAGGACGACAGGGACCAATCAGCCCCAGCATTTT. Translating it yields CASRTTGTNQPQHF.

Many counts were recorded for this clonotype. The rearrangement links TRBV27 to TRBJ2-3; TRBD2 agrees at 7 bases. Germline V gene sequence: CDR1 MNHEY, CDR2 SMNVEV (reference sequence). CDR3 length: 17 amino acids. J gave up 3 bases and V 2 bases, and 11 bases lay outside the gene matches. The CDR3: CASSLSGPAGDTDTQYF. The CDR3 region has the DNA TGTGCCAGCAGTTTAAGCGGGCCGGCGGGAGATACAGATACGCAGTATTTT.

Ten or more counts support this clonotype. V is TRBV3-1 and J is TRBJ2-7; D call uncertain. The CDR3 extends over 12 amino acids. Germline CDR1 reads LGHDT; CDR2 reads YNNKEL (reference sequence). Trimming pared 3 bases from V and 6 bases from J, leaving 9 bases between. The DNA of the CDR3 is TGTGCCAGCAGCCATCAAGAGGCCGAGCAGTACTTC. Translated, it gives CASSHQEAEQYF.

V usage is TRBV28 and J usage is TRBJ2-3; TRBD1 matches 7 bases. The germline CDR1 and CDR2 sequences are MDHEN and SYDVKM. V shed 7 bases and J 3 bases; nucleotides not matched to a gene: 7. The CDR3 length is 14 residues. Here the CDR3 reads CASTLQGETDTQYF. The CDR3 DNA reads as TGTGCCAGCACCCTGCAGGGGGAAACAGATACGCAGTATTTT.

This clonotype showed up many times. V gene TRBV10-3 combines with J gene TRBJ2-7, with 9 bases matching TRBD1. The CDR3 consists of 14 residues. Germline V gives CDR1 ENHRY, CDR2 SYGVKD. J lost 5 bases, V lost 11 bases, and 13 bases had no gene match. The CDR3 region has the DNA TGTGCCGTCGATTCCGGGACAGGGAAGGACGAGCAGTACTTC. Translated: CAVDSGTGKDEQYF.

This clonotype was seen ten or more times. This CDR3 reads CSASGGTANSPLHF. The CDR3 nucleotides are TGCAGTGCTAGTGGGGGGACGGCGAATTCACCCCTCCACTTT. The chain joins TRBV20-1 to TRBJ1-6, with a possible D match to TRBD1 (5 bases). Per germline, CDR1 DFQATT and CDR2 SNEGSKA (reference sequence). The CDR3 consists of 14 residues. V lost 3 bases and J 7 bases, leaving 13 bases between the germline ends.

This clonotype was detected a few times. V is TRBV19 and J is TRBJ2-2; D perhaps matches TRBD2 (6 bases). V was shortened by 4 bases and J by 2 bases, with 17 bases between the two germline ends. The CDR3 length is 17 residues. The germline V gene has CDR1 LNHDA and CDR2 SQIVND (reference sequence). In nucleotides, the CDR3 is TGTGCCAGTAGTAGGATGGGTAGCGGTGGAAACACCGGGGAGCTGTTTTTT. Translation gives CASSRMGSGGNTGELFF.

The V gene is TRBV24-1, the J gene TRBJ2-3, with D tentatively TRBD1 (5 bases). V lost 4 bases to trimming and J lost 0 bases, with 13 bases between them. Germline loops: CDR1 KGHDR, CDR2 SFDVKD. The CDR3 extends over 16 amino acids. The CDR3 DNA reads TGTGCCACCAGTGAACAAGACAGAACTAGCACAGATACGCAGTATTTT. Its translation: CATSEQDRTSTDTQYF.

This clonotype was detected many times. This chain connects TRBV10-3 to TRBJ1-2; D is unresolved. The CDR3 consists of 13 residues. The V gene's germline CDR1 is ENHRY and CDR2 SYGVKD. V shed 3 bases and J shed 5 bases, with 10 bases lying between them. The CDR3 DNA follows: TGTGCCATCAGTGAAGGCGGACTTTATGGCTACACCTTC. Translation: CAISEGGLYGYTF.

This clonotype was counted ten times or more. The junction shows a germline mismatch at one end, possibly a read error. The chain carries TRBV2 and TRBJ1-2; D not resolved. Germline V gives CDR1 SNHLY, CDR2 FYNNEI. CDR3 length equals 11 residues. In DNA form, the CDR3 reads TGTGCCAGCAGCGGGGATGGACGGAAAGCCTTC. This gives the protein CASSGDGRKAF.

Many counts were recorded for this clonotype. The chain carries TRBV20-1 and TRBJ1-2; 9 bases match TRBD1. The ends lost 7 bases at V and 7 bases at J; junction bases unmatched: 7. The CDR3 has 12 residues. CDR1 is DFQATT, CDR2 SNEGSKA, per germline (reference sequence). As DNA, the CDR3 is TGCAGTGTGAGGGACAGGGTATTTGGCTACACCTTC. Its protein is CSVRDRVFGYTF.